These T cell receptor beta chains were read from a single sample in a study of early T cells in non-severe SARS-CoV-2 infection. Using its own MiXCR run on the 5' RACE reads, TCRdb lists one record per CDR3 protein. This repertoire shows more than 60,000 distinct CDR3 sequences, under 15% found once; its top ten account for roughly 8%. Sequenced material: whole blood. These receptors originate from an adult who was a healthcare worker with PCR-confirmed SARS-CoV-2 infection or an uninfected control (not recorded which). The CDR3 runs from the conserved cysteine through the conserved F or W. Each record gives: CDR3 DNA, CDR3 protein, D gene, V gene, clone size, J gene. A D gene is named only where the DNA matches it firmly. Clone size is shown for a subset of rows, as once, few, many or a class of expanded clone.

cdr3_nt: TGCGCCAGCACCTACTTACCGGCTGGGGAGCTGTTTTTT
cdr3_aa: CASTYLPAGELFF
d_call: NA
v_call: TRBV4-1
clone_size: NA
j_call: TRBJ2-2

cdr3_nt: TGCGCCGGATCCGTGAACACCGGGGAGCTGTTTTTT
cdr3_aa: CAGSVNTGELFF
d_call: NA
v_call: TRBV10-2
clone_size: few
j_call: TRBJ2-2

cdr3_nt: TGTGCCAGCAGACCACAGACCTACGAGCAGTACTTC
cdr3_aa: CASRPQTYEQYF
d_call: NA
v_call: TRBV28
clone_size: NA
j_call: TRBJ2-7

cdr3_nt: TGCAGTGCACAGGACAGGGGGGCCGATACGCAGTATTTT
cdr3_aa: CSAQDRGADTQYF
d_call: TRBD1
v_call: TRBV20-1
clone_size: NA
j_call: TRBJ2-3

cdr3_nt: TGCAGTGCGCTACCCCCGACAGGTTCTTACAATGAGCAGTTCTTC
cdr3_aa: CSALPPTGSYNEQFF
d_call: NA
v_call: TRBV20-1
clone_size: many
j_call: TRBJ2-1

cdr3_nt: TGTGCCATCAGTGAATCTGTCAATGAGCAGTTCTTC
cdr3_aa: CAISESVNEQFF
d_call: NA
v_call: TRBV10-3
clone_size: NA
j_call: TRBJ2-1

cdr3_nt: TGTGCCAGCAGTCAGGCTAGCGGGATGACAGATACGCAGTATTTT
cdr3_aa: CASSQASGMTDTQYF
d_call: TRBD2
v_call: TRBV28
clone_size: NA
j_call: TRBJ2-3

cdr3_nt: TGTGCCAGCTCAGGCCCGGGACAGGGTACCGCGAACACCGGGGAGCTGTTTTTT
cdr3_aa: CASSGPGQGTANTGELFF
d_call: TRBD1
v_call: TRBV5-4
clone_size: few
j_call: TRBJ2-2

cdr3_nt: TGTGCCAGCAGCGCTAGCGGGAGGGCCGACACCGGGGAGCTGTTTTTT
cdr3_aa: CASSASGRADTGELFF
d_call: TRBD2
v_call: TRBV5-4
clone_size: NA
j_call: TRBJ2-2

cdr3_nt: TGTGCCAGCACAAGCGGGAGTAGGGGGGTAGAGACCCAGTACTTC
cdr3_aa: CASTSGSRGVETQYF
d_call: TRBD2
v_call: TRBV9
clone_size: NA
j_call: TRBJ2-5

cdr3_nt: TGCAGCGTGGACAGGGGCGCCTATGGCTACACCTTC
cdr3_aa: CSVDRGAYGYTF
d_call: TRBD1
v_call: TRBV29-1
clone_size: NA
j_call: TRBJ1-2

cdr3_nt: TGTGCCAGCAGCCTGGGGAGCGGGAGTGCAGATACGCAGTATTTT
cdr3_aa: CASSLGSGSADTQYF
d_call: TRBD2
v_call: TRBV12-3/TRBV12-4
clone_size: few
j_call: TRBJ2-3

cdr3_nt: TGTGCCAGCACCCTCCGAGGGAGCTCTGGAAACACCATATATTTT
cdr3_aa: CASTLRGSSGNTIYF
d_call: NA
v_call: TRBV5-6
clone_size: many
j_call: TRBJ1-3

cdr3_nt: TGTGCCAGCAGCACCGGACAGAGAGTAAATGAGCAGTTCTTC
cdr3_aa: CASSTGQRVNEQFF
d_call: NA
v_call: TRBV9
clone_size: many
j_call: TRBJ2-1

cdr3_nt: TGTGCCAGCAGCTTATCGCGGGGCGCCTACGAGCAGTACTTC
cdr3_aa: CASSLSRGAYEQYF
d_call: NA
v_call: TRBV7-2
clone_size: medium-sized
j_call: TRBJ2-7